The 18 T cell receptor beta chains given below trace back to one sample, sequenced in a study of cytomegalovirus exposure and HLA in healthy donors. Use of 60 Vbeta and 13 Jbeta primers characterized the PCR. This table comes from immunoSEQ multiplex PCR, and its TCRdb copy is limited to in-frame clones, with some not included. Counted here are more than 95,000 clones, around 79% occurring once; the ten biggest clones make up roughly 6.2%. Sequencing was carried out using PBMCs. These receptors were taken from a man aged 55-75 years in good health and CMV-seropositive.

The genes are TRBV2 and TRBJ2-3; TRBD2 matches at 9 bases. Per the germline V gene, CDR1 is SNHLY and CDR2 is FYNNEI. The CDR3 contains 17 residues. Losses at the gene ends were 1 base for V and 3 bases for J; bases not matched to a gene: 8. The DNA for the CDR3 is TGTGCCAGCAGTGAAGGTGCTGCGGGGGGGTCGACAGATACGCAGTATTTT. Translated, it gives CASSEGAAGGSTDTQYF.

The CDR3 DNA is TGCGCCAGCAGCTTTGTGTCTTACAATGAGCAGTTCTTC. This gives the protein CASSFVSYNEQFF. The genes are TRBV5-1 and TRBJ2-1; D is ambiguous. This CDR3 has 13 residues. V dropped 2 bases and J dropped 4 bases, with 7 bases sitting between them. In germline, CDR1 is SGHRS, CDR2 YFSETQ. The variable domain in full, with the rest retrieved from reference TRBV5-1 and TRBJ2-1, is KAGVTQTPRYLIKTRGQQVTLSCSPISGHRSVSWYQQTPGQGLQFLFEYFSETQRNKGNFPGRFSGRQFSNSRSEMNVSTLELGDSALYLCASSFVSYNEQFFGPGTRLTVL.

The rearrangement joins TRBV29-1 to TRBJ1-4, with 9 bases fitting TRBD1. Trimming at V came to 1 base and at J to 8 bases, leaving 8 bases not matched to a gene. The CDR3 is made up of 15 amino acids. CDR1 is SQVTM, CDR2 ANQGSEA, per germline. The CDR3, as DNA: TGCAGCGTTGAAGGTCCACAGGGGGCTAGAGAAAAACTGTTTTTT. Amino acids: CSVEGPQGAREKLFF.

This chain joins TRBV28 and TRBJ2-7; 11 nucleotides match TRBD1. CDR3 length: 14 amino acids. The V and J ends lost 4 bases and 5 bases, in that order; junction bases with no gene match: 4. The germline V gene encodes CDR1 MDHEN and CDR2 SYDVKM. CDR3 bases: TGTGCCAGCAGTTACTGGACAGGGGGCCACGAGCAGTACTTC. It yields the protein CASSYWTGGHEQYF.

This clone has more than one count but fewer than ten. The chain combines TRBV4-1 with TRBJ1-2; a possible D gene is TRBD1 (6 bases). The CDR3 totals 16 residues. The germline gives CDR1 MGHRA, CDR2 YSYEKL. The V gene lost 3 bases and the J gene lost 3 bases, with 17 bases spanning the gap. CDR3 nucleotide sequence: TGCGCCAGCAGCCATGTCTTCCTACAGGGTGACTATGGCTACACCTTC. Encoded protein: CASSHVFLQGDYGYTF.

About this clone itself: Other DNA sequences in the sample encode the same CDR3. The genes are TRBV25-1 and TRBJ1-2; TRBD1 agrees at 8 bases. Germline loops: CDR1 MGHDK, CDR2 SYGVNS. CDR3 length: 13 amino acids. V lost 2 bases and J lost 7; bases outside the gene matches: 3. CDR3 loop: CASSEPQGVGYTF. The DNA for the CDR3 is TGTGCCAGCAGTGAACCACAGGGGGTTGGCTACACCTTC.

The J gene is TRBJ2-1, the V gene TRBV18; D gene uncertain. This CDR3 has 14 amino acids. Germline assignment: CDR1 KGHSH and CDR2 LQKENI. Trimming took 6 bases from V and 5 from J, leaving 14 bases between them. The CDR3 region is CASSTSRVNNEQFF. Written as DNA, the CDR3 is TGTGCCAGCTCTACCTCGAGAGTGAACAATGAGCAGTTCTTC.

The chain joins TRBV14 to TRBJ2-7, with 12 bases fitting TRBD2. This CDR3 is built from 17 residues. Germline V lookup: CDR1 SGHDN, CDR2 FVKESK. After removal of 1 base from V and 2 bases from J, the junction contained 6 bases not matched to a gene. The CDR3 sequence: CASSQATSGGPTYEQYF. CDR3 coding DNA: TGTGCCAGCAGCCAAGCGACTAGCGGGGGCCCGACCTACGAGCAGTACTTC.

The rearrangement links TRBV29-1 to TRBJ2-1; a weak D match, TRBD2 (5 bases). CDR1 SQVTM and CDR2 ANQGSEA come from the germline V gene. This CDR3 spans 14 amino acids. Trimming cost V 5 bases and J 0 bases, with 11 bases left between them. The CDR3 nucleotides read TGCAGCGTTTTAGCGACCACCTCCTACAATGAGCAGTTCTTC. Its protein is CSVLATTSYNEQFF.

In this sample, this clone turned up once. The chain employs TRBV5-1 and TRBJ2-1; D not certain. Between the trimmed V and J ends, which lost 5 bases and 0 bases, there was a span of 12 bases. In germline, CDR1 is SGHRS, CDR2 YFSETQ. The CDR3 sequence is 15 residues long. The chain's CDR3 is CASRPEAVSYNEQFF. The CDR3 DNA is TGCGCCAGCAGACCCGAGGCAGTCTCCTACAATGAGCAGTTCTTC.

The chain joins TRBV4-1 to TRBJ1-2; TRBD1 aligns across 8 bases. The J segment lost 5 bases and the V segment lost 0 bases, leaving 8 bases of the junction unmatched. From germline, CDR1 is MGHRA and CDR2 YSYEKL. The CDR3 consists of 16 residues. DNA of the CDR3: TGCGCCAGCAGCCAAGATGAGAGGACAGGGAGATATGGCTACACCTTC. This sequence encodes CASSQDERTGRYGYTF.

The V gene is TRBV5-1, the J gene TRBJ2-5; 9 bases are a match to TRBD1. TRBJ2-7 matches the DNA end more closely, so the J call is doubtful. The CDR3 length is 14 residues. Per germline, CDR1 SGHRS and CDR2 YFSETQ. The CDR3 DNA follows: TGCGCCAGCAGCGCCCGGGACAGGGCCTACGAGCAGTACTTC. Encoded protein: CASSARDRAYEQYF.

This chain joins TRBV16 and TRBJ1-2; 10 positions match TRBD1. Germline loops: CDR1 KGHSY, CDR2 FQNENV. V gave up 7 bases and J gave up 8 bases; unmatched junction bases: 16. This CDR3 is built from 16 residues. The CDR3 bases are TGTGCCAGCACCCTGCGGGGGACAGGGGCTCTATGGGGCTACACCTTC. Translation gives CASTLRGTGALWGYTF.

The rearrangement joins TRBV29-1 to TRBJ2-3, with 7 bases fitting TRBD1. With V trimmed by 6 bases and J by 4 bases, 13 bases remained unmatched. The CDR3 contains 15 residues. Germline loops: CDR1 SQVTM, CDR2 ANQGSEA. The CDR3 nucleotides are TGCAGCGTCGTCAAGGGATTAGGGGGCGCAGATACGCAGTATTTT. Protein sequence: CSVVKGLGGADTQYF.

The chain employs TRBV18 and TRBJ2-7, with 9 bases fitting TRBD2. V trimming: 3 bases; J trimming: 3 bases; junction bases outside the gene matches: 3. The CDR3 is made up of 14 amino acids. CDR1 and CDR2 (germline): KGHSH, LQKENI. CDR3 amino acids: CASSPERGDYEQYF. Written as DNA, the CDR3 is TGTGCCAGCTCACCGGAGCGGGGGGACTACGAGCAGTACTTC.

This chain links TRBV6-5 with TRBJ2-2; TRBD1 aligns across 10 bases. Germline loops: CDR1 MNHEY, CDR2 SVGAGI. This CDR3 is built from 12 residues. CDR3 coding DNA: TGTGATGACAGGGGGCGGACCGGGGAGCTGTTTTTT. Translated: CDDRGRTGELFF.

The rearrangement joins TRBV2 to TRBJ1-5; D gene ambiguous. This CDR3 has 13 amino acids. Germline values: CDR1 SNHLY, CDR2 FYNNEI. V lost 5 bases to trimming and J lost 8 bases, with 13 bases between them. CDR3 sequence reads: CASSSGKAEPQHF. The DNA for the CDR3 is TGTGCCAGCAGTTCGGGGAAAGCGGAGCCCCAGCATTTT.

The V gene is TRBV6-1, the J gene TRBJ1-6; weak D call: TRBD1 (5 bases). The germline CDR1 and CDR2 sequences are MNHNS and SASEGT. The CDR3 is 15 amino acids. V dropped 4 bases and J dropped 0 bases, with 7 bases sitting between them. This CDR3 reads CASSVQGSYNSPLHF. CDR3 nucleotides: TGTGCCAGCAGTGTTCAGGGCTCCTATAATTCACCCCTCCACTTT.